This T cell receptor beta chain stems from a study of control samples from healthy donors and cancer patients. Assay: immunoSEQ multiplex PCR; the TCRdb copy retains only in-frame clones and omits some. The sample lists around 120,000 clones; about 87% were seen once. This CDR3 is 14 amino acids long. Germline CDR1 LGHDT, CDR2 YNNKEL (reference sequence). V was clipped by 1 base and J by 4 bases, with 8 bases between them. V gene TRBV3-1 (or the pseudogene TRBV3-2) combines with J gene TRBJ1-5; the D gene is possibly TRBD1 (5 bases). The material sequenced was blood. This TCR derives from a man aged 55 to 70 in good health. The CDR3 spells CASSQGQQNQPQHF. The CDR3 bases are TGTGCCAGCAGCCAAGGACAGCAAAATCAGCCCCAGCATTTT.